The T cell receptor (beta chain) described here comes from a study of T cells after yellow fever vaccination. Study results and caveats: After the booster, about 95% of CD4 and 75% to 90% of CD8 primary-response clones were re-detected.

Ten or more counts support this clonotype. Its cognate antigen is unknown. The V gene end was trimmed by 3 bases and the J gene end by 7 bases; junction bases not matched to a gene: 10. The CDR3 is 15 amino acids. The germline CDR1 and CDR2 sequences are SGHKS and YYEKEE (reference sequence). Synthesis of TCR cDNA relied on 5'RACE template switching, which attached a universal primer site and UMIs. TCRdb re-analysed the 5' RACE reads in MiXCR, keeping a single row per CDR3 protein. Among under 350,000 distinct CDR3 sequences listed, 4.1% were seen once. This sequence originates from a man younger than 30 who received the YFV17D yellow fever vaccine. This chain joins TRBV5-5 and TRBJ2-4, with 7 bases lining up with TRBD1. This specimen consisted of PBMCs, obtained 5 days after the yellow fever booster vaccination. Here the CDR3 DNA reads TGTGCCAGCAGCTGGGCAGGGGGTGGACTGAACATTCAGTACTTC. It yields the protein CASSWAGGGLNIQYF.